This TCR beta chain was documented in a study of blood T cell repertoires in COVID-19. Produced via immunoSEQ multiplex PCR; TCRdb's table is partial and in-frame only. The sample records under 100,000 clones, 75% to 90% being singletons. V lost 4 bases to trimming and J lost 3 bases, with 13 bases between them. CDR1 is SNHLY and CDR2 is FYNNEI in the germline V gene. The CDR3 totals 14 residues. The sequencing sample was made of peripheral blood. The V and J genes are TRBV2 and TRBJ2-7; tentatively, D is TRBD1 (5 bases). The receptor comes from a male donor with acute or convalescent COVID-19. Here the CDR3 DNA reads TGTGCCAGCAGTGGGGGCAGTCTCCTCTACGAGCAGTACTTC. Translating gives CASSGGSLLYEQYF.